The rows below give T cell receptor beta chains drawn from one sample of a study of blood T cell repertoires in COVID-19. Profiling relied on immunoSEQ multiplex PCR, and the TCRdb table lists in-frame clones only, not all of them. In the table there are about 250,000 clones, 88% of which are singletons. Sequencing was carried out using peripheral blood. The receptors come from an elderly man with acute or convalescent COVID-19. Each CDR3 is given with its conserved first and last residue. The order of the fields is V gene, clone size, D gene, J gene, CDR3 protein, CDR3 DNA. D genes are given only for firm matches. Only part of the rows carry a size: once, few, many, or a class if the clone is expanded.

>TRBV4-3|-|TRBD1|TRBJ2-1
CASSQGQGIYNEQFF
TGCGCCAGCAGCCAGGGACAGGGTATCTACAATGAGCAGTTCTTC
>TRBV18|-|-|TRBJ2-7
CASSYDRDYPYEQYF
TGTGCCAGCTCGTACGACAGAGATTACCCCTACGAGCAGTACTTC
>TRBV18|-|-|TRBJ2-5
CASSPWTGREETQYF
TGTGCCAGCTCTCCTTGGACAGGGAGGGAAGAGACCCAGTACTTC
>TRBV6-5|few|-|TRBJ1-1
CASSLQEGTEAFF
TGTGCCAGCAGTTTACAGGAGGGGACTGAAGCTTTCTTT
>TRBV5-1|-|TRBD1|TRBJ1-1
CASSTAGTGANTEAFF
TGCGCCAGCAGCACGGCCGGGACAGGGGCCAACACTGAAGCTTTCTTT
>TRBV27|once|-|TRBJ1-1
CASTTDRRNTEAFF
TGTGCCAGCACCACTGACAGGAGAAACACTGAAGCTTTCTTT
>TRBV5-6|-|-|TRBJ2-2
CASSLVQATGELFF
TGTGCCAGCAGCTTGGTGCAGGCCACCGGGGAGCTGTTTTTT
>TRBV11-2|-|-|TRBJ1-2
CASSLDHEGYGYTF
TGTGCCAGCAGCTTAGATCACGAGGGCTATGGCTACACCTTC
>TRBV4-3|-|TRBD1|TRBJ1-1
CASSQEMDRPGAFF
TGCGCCAGCAGCCAAGAGATGGACAGGCCAGGGGCTTTCTTT
>TRBV7-2|-|TRBD1|TRBJ2-6
CASSFDRAGANVLTF
TGTGCCAGCAGCTTCGACAGGGCCGGGGCCAACGTCCTGACTTTC
>TRBV7-2|-|TRBD1|TRBJ1-2
CASSSDRGYGYTF
TGTGCCAGCAGCTCGGACAGGGGCTATGGCTACACCTTC
>TRBV10-3|-|TRBD2|TRBJ2-2
CAISEPGTSGRRTGELFF
TGTGCCATCAGTGAGCCGGGGACTAGCGGGAGGAGAACCGGGGAGCTGTTTTTT
>TRBV6-2/TRBV6-3|-|TRBD1|TRBJ1-5
CASSQPHRGNQPQHF
TGTGCCAGCAGTCAGCCACACAGGGGGAATCAGCCCCAGCATTTT
>TRBV11-2|-|TRBD2|TRBJ2-5
CASSLSGGKGETQYF
TGTGCCAGCAGCTTATCCGGGGGGAAGGGAGAGACCCAGTACTTC
>TRBV18|-|TRBD2|TRBJ2-7
CASSAGGGPRSYEQYF
TGTGCCAGCTCCGCGGGGGGGGGTCCGCGCTCCTACGAGCAGTACTTC
>TRBV7-2|few|-|TRBJ1-2
CASSPSDTSNYGYTF
TGTGCCAGCAGCCCTTCGGACACCTCTAACTATGGCTACACCTTC
>TRBV11-2|-|TRBD2|TRBJ2-1
CASSSWTSGGGNEQFF
TGTGCCAGCAGCTCGTGGACTAGCGGGGGGGGCAATGAGCAGTTCTTC
>TRBV5-1|-|TRBD2|TRBJ2-3
CASSSSGGAADTQYF
TGCGCCAGCAGCTCTAGCGGGGGGGCCGCGGATACGCAGTATTTT
>TRBV13|-|-|TRBJ2-5
CASSLEAGWETQYF
TGTGCCAGCAGCTTAGAGGCAGGGTGGGAGACCCAGTACTTC
>TRBV11-3|-|-|TRBJ2-1
CASSQSGRFTYNEQFF
TGTGCCAGCAGCCAGTCCGGCAGGTTCACCTACAATGAGCAGTTCTTC
>TRBV6-6|-|-|TRBJ2-7
CASSYGSGSGEYF
TGTGCCAGCAGTTACGGGTCGGGTTCGGGGGAGTACTTC
>TRBV7-3|-|TRBD2|TRBJ2-1
CASSPTSGRYNEQFF
TGTGCCAGCAGCCCAACTAGCGGCCGCTACAATGAGCAGTTCTTC
>TRBV3-1/TRBV3-2|-|-|TRBJ2-7
CASSRTRGGSEQYF
TGTGCCAGCAGCCGGACCCGTGGAGGTTCCGAGCAGTACTTC
>TRBV19|-|-|TRBJ1-2
CASSMDPLGGTNYGYTF
TGTGCCAGTAGTATGGATCCTTTAGGAGGTACGAACTATGGCTACACCTTC
>TRBV5-1|few|-|TRBJ1-5
CASSFTGFGQPQHF
TGCGCCAGCAGCTTTACAGGGTTCGGGCAGCCCCAGCATTTT
>TRBV6-5|once|-|TRBJ1-6
CASTKAVHNNSPLHF
TGTGCCAGCACAAAAGCGGTCCATAATAATTCACCCCTCCACTTT
>TRBV27|-|-|TRBJ2-7
CASSLSRGASYEQYF
TGTGCCAGCAGTTTATCCAGGGGGGCCTCCTACGAGCAGTACTTC
>TRBV7-2|once|TRBD2|TRBJ2-7
CASSASSGGSYEQYF
TGTGCCAGCAGCGCCTCTAGCGGGGGGTCGTACGAGCAGTACTTC
>TRBV6-2/TRBV6-3|-|TRBD1|TRBJ1-1
CASSRTGGQNTEAFF
TGTGCCAGCAGTCGGACAGGGGGTCAGAACACTGAAGCTTTCTTT
>TRBV27|-|-|TRBJ2-7
CASSSGAGQGSYEQYF
TGTGCCAGCAGTTCTGGTGCCGGGCAGGGAAGCTACGAGCAGTACTTC
>TRBV19|-|TRBD2|TRBJ2-3
CASSPGTSDGDTQYF
TGTGCCAGTAGTCCCGGGACTAGCGATGGAGATACGCAGTATTTT
>TRBV6-2/TRBV6-3|-|TRBD1|TRBJ2-7
CASSYEGQRYEQYF
TGTGCCAGCAGTTACGAGGGACAGAGGTACGAGCAGTACTTC
>TRBV18|-|-|TRBJ1-6
CASSPQSGTGSPLHF
TGTGCCAGCTCACCTCAATCGGGGACTGGTTCACCCCTCCACTTT
>TRBV5-1|-|TRBD1|TRBJ1-3
CASRTGRENTIYF
TGCGCCAGCAGGACAGGGCGCGAGAACACCATATATTTT
>TRBV18|-|TRBD1|TRBJ2-7
CASSVGQGTYEQYF
TGTGCCAGCTCAGTGGGACAGGGAACCTACGAGCAGTACTTC
>TRBV28|-|-|TRBJ1-2
CASSSIGRGSYGYTF
TGTGCCAGCAGTTCGATCGGCAGGGGTTCGTATGGCTACACCTTC
>TRBV7-9|-|-|TRBJ1-5
CASSVYNQPQHF
TGTGCCAGCAGCGTATACAATCAGCCCCAGCATTTT
>TRBV4-1|-|-|TRBJ1-1
CASSQKTERTTEAFF
TGCGCCAGCAGCCAAAAAACAGAAAGAACTACTGAAGCTTTCTTT
>TRBV5-4|-|TRBD2|TRBJ2-5
CASSLKAGGQETQYF
TGTGCCAGCAGCTTGAAAGCGGGGGGACAAGAGACCCAGTACTTC
>TRBV5-4|-|-|TRBJ2-7
CASSPTSLSSYEQYF
TGTGCCAGCAGCCCGACTTCCCTAAGCTCCTACGAGCAGTACTTC
>TRBV7-2|-|TRBD2|TRBJ2-7
CASSERLAGASYEQYF
TGTGCCAGCAGCGAGCGACTAGCGGGGGCCTCCTACGAGCAGTACTTC
>TRBV7-8|few|-|TRBJ1-5
CASSLPHREYGNQPQHF
TGTGCCAGCAGCTTACCCCACAGGGAATACGGCAATCAGCCCCAGCATTTT
>TRBV19|-|-|TRBJ2-7
CASRRSVGPHEQYF
TGTGCCAGTAGGCGCTCAGTTGGGCCCCACGAGCAGTACTTC
>TRBV19|-|-|TRBJ1-1
CASSIRVNTEAFF
TGTGCCAGTAGTATACGGGTGAACACTGAAGCTTTCTTT